This entry lists 25 T cell receptor beta chains sequenced from one sample in a study of long-term antiretroviral therapy in people with HIV. With survey level as its setting, the immunoSEQ assay was v3.0. The assay was immunoSEQ multiplex PCR, and TCRdb's table has in-frame clones only and misses some. This sample carries just under 40,000 clones, 86% of them seen once, and the ten largest clones take roughly 3.6%. The source was unsorted PBMCs, collected just before starting antiretroviral therapy. Receptors originate from a woman between 18 and 29 years old with HIV.

The chain uses TRBV5-1 and TRBJ1-5, with no clear D. Per the germline V gene, CDR1 is SGHRS and CDR2 is YFSETQ. V lost 1 base and J 4 bases, leaving 12 bases between the germline ends. The CDR3 loop spans 15 amino acids. The CDR3 sequence: CASSLSAGINQPQHF. CDR3 DNA: TGCGCCAGCAGCTTGTCGGCCGGTATTAATCAGCCCCAGCATTTT.

V gene TRBV28 combines with J gene TRBJ1-5, with 9 bases that match TRBD1. Per germline, CDR1 MDHEN and CDR2 SYDVKM. The CDR3 contains 16 residues. V lost 7 bases, J lost 2 bases, and 9 bases stayed unmatched. The CDR3 is CASNLQGAGGNQPQHF. CDR3 DNA sequence: TGTGCCAGCAACCTACAGGGGGCGGGGGGCAATCAGCCCCAGCATTTT.

The chain has TRBV7-9 and TRBJ2-2; D is perhaps TRBD2 (6 bases). CDR1 is SEHNR, CDR2 FQNEAQ, per germline (reference sequence). The ends were cut back, 5 bases at V and 5 bases at J, with 15 bases in the middle. This CDR3 has 15 amino acids. CDR3 DNA sequence: TGTGCCAGCAGCGGGGACTTGGGGCGGACCGGGGAGCTGTTTTTT. Amino acid sequence: CASSGDLGRTGELFF.

As concerns this clone: A junction end diverges from the germline sequence, so it may reflect a read error. This rearrangement joins TRBV18 to TRBJ1-2; TRBD1 matches at 7 bases. The CDR3 contains 15 residues. From germline, CDR1 is KGHSH and CDR2 LQKENI. The CDR3: CASSPQGPGSYGYTF. Here the CDR3 DNA reads TGTGCCAGCTCCCCACAGGGGCCTGGGAGCTATGGCTACACCTTC.

The chain combines TRBV7-9 with TRBJ2-7, with 15 bases identical to TRBD2. V gave up 5 bases and J gave up 4 bases; unmatched junction bases: 15. The CDR3 runs to 19 residues. CDR1 and CDR2 (germline): SEHNR, FQNEAQ (reference sequence). CDR3 sequence: CASSTVPGLAGGLIYEQYF. The CDR3 DNA sequence: TGTGCCAGCAGCACCGTCCCGGGACTAGCGGGAGGCCTCATTTACGAGCAGTACTTC.

The chain uses TRBV19 and TRBJ1-1; 8 nucleotides line up with TRBD1. This CDR3 is built from 14 residues. Germline V CDR1 and CDR2: LNHDA, SQIVND (reference sequence). J lost 0 bases, V lost 10 bases, and 7 bases had no gene match. CDR3 region: CANPPGQVNTEAFF. CDR3 in DNA: TGTGCCAATCCGCCGGGACAGGTGAACACTGAAGCTTTCTTT. Drawing the rest from reference TRBV19 and TRBJ1-1, the complete variable domain is DGGITQSPKYLFRKEGQNVTLSCEQNLNHDAMYWYRQDPGQGLRLIYYSQIVNDFQKGDIAEGYSVSREKKESFPLTVTSAQKNPTAFYLCANPPGQVNTEAFFGQGTRLTVV.

J is TRBJ2-6 and V is TRBV7-8; perhaps TRBD2 as D (6 bases). CDR1 is SGHVS and CDR2 is FQNEAQ in the germline V gene. The CDR3 covers 15 residues. The V end was cut by 7 bases, the J end by 1 base, with 11 bases between. CDR3 nucleotides: TGTGCCAGCAAACAAGGGACTTCTGGGGCCAACGTCCTGACTTTC. As protein: CASKQGTSGANVLTF.

The rearrangement links TRBV7-2 to TRBJ1-2; TRBD1 matches at 10 bases. Germline CDR1 is SGHTA and CDR2 is FQGNSA. V shed 1 base and J 6 bases; nucleotides not matched to a gene: 2. The CDR3 sequence is 14 residues long. CDR3 bases: TGTGCCAGCAGCTTAGTGGGGACAGGGGATGGCTACACCTTC. It codes for CASSLVGTGDGYTF.

This sequence joins TRBV5-4 and TRBJ2-1, with TRBD2 matching 9 bases. Germline lookup yields CDR1 SGHNT and CDR2 YYREEE (reference sequence). The J segment lost 1 base and the V segment lost 3 bases, leaving 5 bases of the junction unmatched. This CDR3 has 16 residues. CDR3 coding DNA: TGTGCCAGCAGCTCGCGGGGGGGCGCTTCCTACAATGAGCAGTTCTTC. Translated: CASSSRGGASYNEQFF.

This rearrangement joins TRBV6-6 to TRBJ2-7; D gene unclear. Trimming took 0 bases from V and 3 from J, leaving 12 bases between them. This CDR3 comprises 15 residues. CDR1 is MNHNY, CDR2 SVGAGI, per germline (reference sequence). The CDR3 sequence is CASSYSTGNHYEQYF. The CDR3 DNA sequence: TGTGCCAGCAGTTACTCGACCGGAAATCACTACGAGCAGTACTTC.

Only one count was recorded for this clone. V gene TRBV9 combines with J gene TRBJ2-5; D is unclear. Germline-derived CDR1 and CDR2 are SGDLS and YYNGEE. The CDR3 runs to 14 residues. V shed 0 bases and J shed 3 bases, with 9 bases lying between them. The CDR3 coding sequence is TGTGCCAGCAGCGTAGTCGGCGGAGAAGAGACCCAGTACTTC. It specifies CASSVVGGEETQYF.

This chain uses TRBV28 with TRBJ2-5; no firm D call. Trimming left V 6 bases short and J 5 bases short, with 13 bases between. Per germline, CDR1 MDHEN and CDR2 SYDVKM. This CDR3 contains 13 residues. CDR3 DNA: TGTGCCAGCAGGGCGAGCCTAGGCGAGACCCAGTACTTC. Encoded protein: CASRASLGETQYF.

This clone was seen more than once but under ten times. The rearrangement uses TRBV9 and TRBJ1-1; D remains ambiguous. V was trimmed by 7 bases and J by 7 bases, leaving 8 bases between them. The CDR3 runs 10 residues. The germline gives CDR1 SGDLS, CDR2 YYNGEE. CDR3 in DNA: TGTGCCAGCCAGCCGTATGAAGCTTTCTTT. It specifies CASQPYEAFF.

V gene TRBV11-3 combines with J gene TRBJ2-3, with D possibly TRBD2 on 5 matching bases. V lost 5 bases and J 3 bases, leaving 12 bases between the germline ends. The CDR3 runs to 14 residues. CDR1 and CDR2 (germline): SGHNT, YENEEA. The CDR3 region has the DNA TGTGCCAGCAGCGCGGACCGGGGAACAGATACGCAGTATTTT. Translation gives CASSADRGTDTQYF.

The V call is TRBV27, the J call TRBJ2-1; 12 nucleotides align to TRBD2. Germline V gene lookup returns CDR1 MNHEY and CDR2 SMNVEV (reference sequence). The CDR3 length is 16 residues. V shed 0 bases, J shed 4 bases, and the junction held 1 base outside the gene matches. The CDR3 coding sequence is TGTGCCAGCAGTTTATCGACTAGCGGGAGTTACAATGAGCAGTTCTTC. This codes for CASSLSTSGSYNEQFF.

V gene TRBV19 combines with J gene TRBJ1-5; 8 nucleotides align to TRBD1. Per germline, CDR1 LNHDA and CDR2 SQIVND (reference sequence). This CDR3 is 17 amino acids long. J was trimmed by 2 bases and V by 9 bases; bases with no gene match: 15. The CDR3: CARAGTGIHRRNQPQHF. The DNA for the CDR3 is TGTGCCAGGGCCGGGACAGGTATTCATAGGCGCAATCAGCCCCAGCATTTT.

The chain has TRBV6-1 and TRBJ1-4, with D perhaps TRBD1 (6 bases). Germline values: CDR1 MNHNS, CDR2 SASEGT. The V gene lost 7 bases and the J gene lost 8 bases, with 17 bases spanning the gap. This CDR3 comprises 14 residues. The CDR3 loop reads CASTGQRWGEKLFF. The CDR3 region has the DNA TGTGCCAGCACCGGACAGAGATGGGGAGAAAAACTGTTTTTT.

Remarks on this clone: At one end the junction does not follow the germline gene, possibly because of a read error. As DNA, the CDR3 is TGTGCCAGCAGCTACTCTGGACAGCCTGTTCACCCCTTC. As protein: CASSYSGQPVHPF. This rearrangement joins TRBV5-6 to TRBJ1-2, with a tentative D call TRBD1 (6 bases). From germline, CDR1 is SGHDT and CDR2 YYEEEE. This CDR3 spans 13 amino acids.

The chain is built from TRBV6-1 and TRBJ2-7, with 7 bases lining up with TRBD1. J lost 3 bases, V lost 4 bases, and 3 bases had no gene match. Germline-derived CDR1 and CDR2 are MNHNS and SASEGT. The CDR3 totals 13 residues. Written as DNA, the CDR3 is TGTGCCAGCAGTGTACAGGGGTACTACGAGCAGTACTTC. Its translation: CASSVQGYYEQYF.

V gene TRBV10-3 combines with J gene TRBJ2-7; tentative D call: TRBD1 (6 bases). Trimming took 6 bases from V and 0 from J, leaving 6 bases between them. CDR1 and CDR2 from the germline V gene are ENHRY and SYGVKD. This CDR3 contains 12 residues. In DNA form, the CDR3 reads TGTGCCATCAGGGACAGCTCCTACGAGCAGTACTTC. Its protein product is CAIRDSSYEQYF.

This sequence joins TRBV9 and TRBJ2-1, with 11 bases fitting TRBD2. The germline gives CDR1 SGDLS, CDR2 YYNGEE. V dropped 2 bases and J dropped 8; count of bases not matched to a gene: 6. The CDR3 runs to 15 residues. CDR3 DNA sequence: TGTGCCAGCAGCGTTACTAGCGGGAGAGGGGATGAGCAGTTCTTC. Translation: CASSVTSGRGDEQFF.

The chain employs TRBV11-1 and TRBJ1-2, with D possibly matching TRBD1 (5 bases). V was clipped by 5 bases and J by 3 bases, with 22 bases between them. CDR1 is SGHAT, CDR2 FQDESV, per germline (reference sequence). The CDR3 is made up of 17 amino acids. The CDR3 coding sequence is TGTGCCAGCAGCCCCCGTCGGAGGGGCGAGGTCGACTATGGCTACACCTTC. It translates to CASSPRRRGEVDYGYTF.

The J gene is TRBJ1-1, the V gene TRBV7-9; 7 nucleotides align to TRBD1. The CDR3 is 12 amino acids. Germline CDR1 reads SEHNR; CDR2 reads FQNEAQ (reference sequence). V lost 5 bases to trimming and J lost 11 bases; unmatched junction nucleotides: 8. The CDR3 DNA is TGTGCCAGCAGCCGCGACAGGGCCGGGGCTTTCTTT. The encoded protein is CASSRDRAGAFF.

The chain is built from TRBV5-5 and TRBJ1-2; D is unresolved. The CDR3 consists of 14 residues. The V and J ends lost 0 bases and 0 bases respectively, with 6 bases between them. Germline CDR1 and CDR2: SGHKS and YYEKEE (reference sequence). CDR3 sequence (DNA): TGTGCCAGCAGCTTGGACGGCACTAACTATGGCTACACCTTC. Its protein is CASSLDGTNYGYTF.

The rearrangement joins TRBV7-6 to TRBJ1-1; D not certain. The CDR3 extends over 14 amino acids. Germline CDR1 reads SGHVS; CDR2 reads FNYEAQ. Trimming took 4 bases from V and 4 from J, leaving 13 bases between them. The CDR3 protein is CASSSGPLSTEAFF. In nucleotides, the CDR3 is TGTGCCAGCAGCTCCGGCCCCCTGAGCACTGAAGCTTTCTTT.